Detailed here is one T cell receptor beta chain. The data stem from a study of blood T cell repertoires in COVID-19. The CDR3 consists of 13 residues. Germline V lookup: CDR1 MNHEY, CDR2 SVGAGI. The V and J ends lost 9 bases and 4 bases, in that order; junction bases with no gene match: 6. Original processing notes: Reference gene primer amplification yielded estimated nucleated cell counts. This table comes from immunoSEQ multiplex PCR, and its TCRdb copy is limited to in-frame clones, with some not included. The DNA was the basis for D and trimming; V, J and clone size are from that table. The data show 66,000 or so clones, about 80% seen once.

This TCR was recovered from a human donor in a cohort sampled during active COVID-19. The chain has TRBV6-5 and TRBJ1-2; TRBD1 matches 9 bases. The specimen sequenced was peripheral blood. The CDR3 DNA is TGTGCCAGTGGCCGGGACAGGGCCTATGGCTACACCTTC. It specifies CASGRDRAYGYTF.